A single sample is the source of the 26 T cell receptor beta chains below, sequenced in a study of T cell changes during pregnancy in multiple sclerosis. The table came from immunoSEQ multiplex PCR; TCRdb's copy has only in-frame clones and leaves some out. This sample has approximately 84,000 clones, with 94% found just once. Sample: peripheral blood, taken in the third trimester of pregnancy. The receptors here all came from a female donor with multiple sclerosis, enrolled in a pregnancy study.

The chain carries TRBV5-1 and TRBJ2-1, with TRBD2 identical over 7 bases. The CDR3 is made up of 13 amino acids. The ends lost 3 bases at V and 5 bases at J; junction bases unmatched: 2. CDR1 and CDR2 from the germline V gene are SGHRS and YFSETQ. CDR3 region: CASSWTRDNEQFF. The DNA of the CDR3 is TGCGCCAGCAGCTGGACTAGAGACAATGAGCAGTTCTTC.

The chain combines TRBV19 with TRBJ1-2; D remains ambiguous. CDR1 LNHDA and CDR2 SQIVND come from the germline V gene (reference sequence). This CDR3 has 15 amino acids. Trimming removed 6 bases from V and 4 bases from J, with 18 bases in between. The DNA of the CDR3 is TGTGCCAGTAGCCCCGGGAGCTACTCAGGCTATGGCTACACCTTC. It is translated as CASSPGSYSGYGYTF.

The rearrangement uses TRBV7-9 and TRBJ1-6; D unresolved. The CDR3 loop spans 12 amino acids. The germline CDR1 and CDR2 sequences are SEHNR and FQNEAQ (reference sequence). Trimming removed 5 bases from V and 9 bases from J, with 8 bases in between. Written as DNA, the CDR3 is TGTGCCAGCAGCCCAGGATTTTCACCCCTCCACTTT. Protein: CASSPGFSPLHF.

This chain links TRBV19 with TRBJ1-6; no clear D. The germline gives CDR1 LNHDA, CDR2 SQIVND (reference sequence). CDR3 size: 12 residues. Trimming shortened V by 5 bases and J by 13 bases, and 12 bases separated the two germline ends. The CDR3 region has the DNA TGTGCCAGTAGTCCCCGGGAATTTCCCCTCCACTTT. Amino acid sequence: CASSPREFPLHF.

The chain has TRBV16 and TRBJ2-7; the D gene is possibly TRBD1 (5 bases). The CDR3 covers 15 residues. V lost 0 bases, J lost 3 bases, and 12 bases lay in between. Germline V gene lookup returns CDR1 KGHSY and CDR2 FQNENV. CDR3 DNA: TGTGCCAGCAGCCAATCCGGACAAATTCACTACGAGCAGTACTTC. This translates into CASSQSGQIHYEQYF. Full variable domain (rest looked up from reference TRBV16 and TRBJ2-7): GEEVAQTPKHLVRGEGQKAKLYCAPIKGHSYVFWYQQVLKNEFKFLISFQNENVFDETGMPKERFSAKCLPNSPCSLEIQATKLEDSAVYFCASSQSGQIHYEQYFGPGTRLTVT.

J is TRBJ1-1 and V is TRBV7-9; tentatively, D is TRBD1 (5 bases). Between the trimmed V and J ends, which lost 4 bases and 0 bases, there was a span of 12 bases. Germline-derived CDR1 and CDR2 are SEHNR and FQNEAQ (reference sequence). This CDR3 has 15 amino acids. The CDR3: CASSSYGGMNTEAFF. DNA for the CDR3: TGTGCCAGCAGCTCATATGGGGGGATGAACACTGAAGCTTTCTTT.

CDR3 DNA: TGTGCCAGCAGTGAAGCCCCGGGACAGAGCTCCTATAATTCACCCCTCCACTTT. Its protein is CASSEAPGQSSYNSPLHF. J is TRBJ1-6 and V is TRBV6-1; 7 bases fit TRBD1. The length of the CDR3 is 18 residues. V lost 0 bases to trimming and J lost 0 bases; unmatched junction nucleotides: 5. Germline values: CDR1 MNHNS, CDR2 SASEGT.

The chain couples TRBV4-1 to TRBJ1-5, with 7 nucleotides matching TRBD1. The CDR3 has 18 residues. The junction had 15 bases not matched to a gene; V was cut back by 2 bases and J by 5 bases. Germline CDR1 is MGHRA and CDR2 is YSYEKL. CDR3 loop: CASSQTPGVGQEYQPQHF. The CDR3 DNA sequence: TGCGCCAGCAGCCAAACCCCGGGTGTAGGACAGGAGTATCAGCCCCAGCATTTT.

The V and J genes are TRBV10-3 and TRBJ1-2; D ambiguous. The ends were cut back, 5 bases at V and 11 bases at J, with 12 bases in the middle. This CDR3 contains 11 residues. Germline V gene sequence: CDR1 ENHRY, CDR2 SYGVKD. The CDR3 region is CAISWQRLYTF. As DNA, the CDR3 is TGTGCCATCAGTTGGCAGAGACTTTACACCTTC.

The chain combines TRBV7-9 with TRBJ2-7; D is uncertain. The CDR3 spans 14 residues. The germline V and J ends were trimmed by 6 bases and 2 bases, with 14 bases remaining between them. Germline lookup yields CDR1 SEHNR and CDR2 FQNEAQ (reference sequence). The CDR3 bases are TGTGCCAGCAGTTCCCCGTCCGAGCCCTACGAGCAGTACTTC. Translated, it gives CASSSPSEPYEQYF.

The rearrangement uses TRBV18 and TRBJ2-1, with D possibly TRBD2 on 6 matching bases. This CDR3 contains 15 residues. Per germline, CDR1 KGHSH and CDR2 LQKENI. With 6 bases removed from V and 0 bases from J, the gap between germline ends came to 12 bases. CDR3 protein: CASSPLAVSYNEQFF. The CDR3 nucleotides read TGTGCCAGCTCCCCGTTAGCGGTCTCCTACAATGAGCAGTTCTTC.

The chain has TRBV15 and TRBJ2-6; possible D gene TRBD2, 7 bases. The germline V and J ends were trimmed by 6 bases and 2 bases, with 17 bases remaining between them. Germline V gene lookup returns CDR1 LNHNV and CDR2 YYDKDF (reference sequence). The CDR3 spans 17 residues. The DNA of the CDR3 is TGTGCCACCAGTACCGGAACGGGGGGCACTGGGGCCAACGTCCTGACTTTC. Its translation is CATSTGTGGTGANVLTF.

This chain joins TRBV11-2 and TRBJ1-2, with 8 bases aligning to TRBD1. Germline V gene lookup returns CDR1 SGHAT and CDR2 FQNNGV. The CDR3 runs to 15 residues. Germline trimming cut 4 bases from V and 11 bases from J; bases unmatched to any gene: 15. CDR3 in DNA: TGTGCCAGCAGCTCAAGGATCTTGACAGGGGAAAGATACACCTTC. It yields the protein CASSSRILTGERYTF.

V is TRBV25-1 and J is TRBJ2-5; D is possibly TRBD2 (5 bases). Germline loops: CDR1 MGHDK, CDR2 SYGVNS. The CDR3 is made up of 14 amino acids. Trimming took 6 bases from V and 0 from J, leaving 11 bases between them. CDR3 nucleotide sequence: TGTGCCAGCAGAGCCGGGATTTACCAAGAGACCCAGTACTTC. This codes for CASRAGIYQETQYF. The full variable domain, its missing parts supplied by reference TRBV25-1 and TRBJ2-5, is EADIYQTPRYLVIGTGKKITLECSQTMGHDKMYWYQQDPGMELHLIHYSYGVNSTEKGDLSSESTVSRIRTEHFPLTLESARPSHTSQYLCASRAGIYQETQYFGPGTRLLVL.

The chain couples TRBV29-1 to TRBJ1-4; 7 nucleotides align to TRBD1. The germline gives CDR1 SQVTM, CDR2 ANQGSEA. Trimming cost V 0 bases and J 8 bases; bases outside gene matches: 9. CDR3 length equals 15 residues. The CDR3 coding sequence is TGCAGCGTTGAAGACCCAAGACAGGGTAGGGAAAAACTGTTTTTT. This translates into CSVEDPRQGREKLFF.

This chain connects TRBV29-1 to TRBJ1-1; tentatively, D is TRBD1 (5 bases). V was trimmed by 5 bases and J by 5 bases, leaving 21 bases between them. CDR3 length equals 15 residues. The V gene's germline CDR1 is SQVTM and CDR2 ANQGSEA. For the CDR3, the DNA is TGCAGCGTTCAAGTAAGGGGCGCCCGGTGGACTGAAGCTTTCTTT. Protein sequence: CSVQVRGARWTEAFF.

The chain links TRBV18 to TRBJ2-3; TRBD2 agrees at 11 bases. J was trimmed by 4 bases and V by 5 bases; bases with no gene match: 8. The germline CDR1 and CDR2 sequences are KGHSH and LQKENI. The CDR3 runs 16 residues. CDR3 DNA sequence: TGTGCCAGCTCATCCCTAGCGGGGGGTGAAGCAGATACGCAGTATTTT. Translation: CASSSLAGGEADTQYF.

This clone is a singleton in its sample. The chain recombines TRBV13 with TRBJ2-7, with a possible D match to TRBD1 (6 bases). The CDR3 covers 13 residues. The germline V gene has CDR1 PRHDT and CDR2 FYEKMQ (reference sequence). Trimming removed 5 bases at V and 2 bases at J, with 10 bases between. CDR3 protein: CASSARQAYEQYF. CDR3 DNA sequence: TGTGCCAGCAGCGCCCGACAGGCCTACGAGCAGTACTTC. Based on the CDR3 plus reference TRBV13 and TRBJ2-7, the full variable domain is AAGVIQSPRHLIKEKRETATLKCYPIPRHDTVYWYQQGPGQDPQFLISFYEKMQSDKGSIPDRFSAQQFSDYHSELNMSSLELGDSALYFCASSARQAYEQYFGPGTRLTVT.

The chain couples TRBV10-3 to TRBJ2-2; tentative D call: TRBD2 (6 bases). CDR1 is ENHRY and CDR2 is SYGVKD in the germline V gene. Trimming took 4 bases from V and 2 from J, leaving 14 bases between them. The CDR3 consists of 16 residues. CDR3 in amino acids: CAISATGTRNTGELFF. As DNA, the CDR3 is TGTGCCATCAGTGCAACCGGGACTCGAAACACCGGGGAGCTGTTTTTT.

The chain carries TRBV5-1 and TRBJ1-2; 9 bases are a match to TRBD1. The germline V gene has CDR1 SGHRS and CDR2 YFSETQ. The trim removed 4 bases at V and 4 bases at J, leaving 5 bases unmatched. The CDR3 covers 14 residues. CDR3 in DNA: TGCGCCAGCAGCAGGGACAGGGCAAGCTATGGCTACACCTTC. Its protein product is CASSRDRASYGYTF.

The chain carries TRBV7-9 and TRBJ2-1; 10 positions agree with TRBD2. The CDR3 sequence is 15 residues long. The V gene end was trimmed by 8 bases and the J gene end by 4 bases; junction bases not matched to a gene: 8. The germline CDR1 and CDR2 sequences are SEHNR and FQNEAQ (reference sequence). CDR3 sequence: CASSKSSGGYNEQFF. Written as DNA, the CDR3 is TGTGCCAGCTCGAAATCTAGCGGGGGTTACAATGAGCAGTTCTTC.

This chain uses TRBV6-1 with TRBJ2-1; 7 bases are shared with TRBD2. Germline V gene sequence: CDR1 MNHNS, CDR2 SASEGT. CDR3 length: 15 residues. V gave up 6 bases and J gave up 1 base; unmatched junction bases: 6. The CDR3 reads CASRGLEISYNEQFF. CDR3 coding DNA: TGTGCCAGCAGAGGACTAGAGATTTCCTACAATGAGCAGTTCTTC.

The V gene is TRBV27, the J gene TRBJ2-2; TRBD1 aligns across 8 bases. Germline V lookup: CDR1 MNHEY, CDR2 SMNVEV (reference sequence). The CDR3 runs 15 residues. V dropped 7 bases and J dropped 5; count of bases not matched to a gene: 9. The CDR3 here is CASTPNRGITGELFF. The CDR3, as DNA: TGTGCCAGCACTCCCAACAGGGGGATAACCGGGGAGCTGTTTTTT.

This chain connects TRBV7-3 to TRBJ2-2; 11 nucleotides line up with TRBD1. The CDR3 has 15 residues. Germline V gives CDR1 SGHTA, CDR2 FQGTGA. Unmatched junction bases numbered 5, after V lost 4 bases and J lost 7 bases. CDR3 in amino acids: CASSWAGTGGGELFF. In nucleotides, the CDR3 is TGTGCCAGCAGCTGGGCCGGGACAGGGGGCGGGGAGCTGTTTTTT.

The chain joins TRBV29-1 to TRBJ1-2, with 8 bases identical to TRBD1. The CDR3 spans 12 residues. The germline gives CDR1 SQVTM, CDR2 ANQGSEA. With V trimmed by 6 bases and J by 4 bases, 4 bases remained unmatched. The CDR3 sequence is CSVPDRGYGYTF. The CDR3 bases are TGCAGCGTCCCTGACAGGGGCTATGGCTACACCTTC.

CDR3 region: CASSLGGTGNTIYF. The CDR3 bases are TGTGCCAGCAGCTTAGGAGGGACTGGAAACACCATATATTTT. The rearrangement links TRBV7-2 to TRBJ1-3, with D unclear. Trimming shortened V by 1 base and J by 2 bases, and 6 bases separated the two germline ends. This CDR3 is 14 amino acids long. CDR1 is SGHTA, CDR2 FQGNSA, per germline.